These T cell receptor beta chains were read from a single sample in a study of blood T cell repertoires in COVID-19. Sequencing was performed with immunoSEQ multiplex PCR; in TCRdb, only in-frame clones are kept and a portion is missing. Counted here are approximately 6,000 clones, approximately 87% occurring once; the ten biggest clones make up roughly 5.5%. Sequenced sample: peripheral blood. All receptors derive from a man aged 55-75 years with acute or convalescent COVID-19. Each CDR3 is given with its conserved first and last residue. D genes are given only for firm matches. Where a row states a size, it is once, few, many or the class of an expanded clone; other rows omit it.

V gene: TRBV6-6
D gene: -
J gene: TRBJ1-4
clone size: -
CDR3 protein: CASFRDSNEKLFF
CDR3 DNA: TGTGCCAGCTTTCGGGACTCTAATGAAAAACTGTTTTTT

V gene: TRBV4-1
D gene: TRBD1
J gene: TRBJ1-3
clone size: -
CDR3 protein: CASSLRDSSGNTIYF
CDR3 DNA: TGCGCCAGCAGTCTCCGGGACAGCTCTGGAAACACCATATATTTT

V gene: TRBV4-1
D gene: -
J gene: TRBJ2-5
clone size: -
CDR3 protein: CASSVSGETQYF
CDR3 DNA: TGCGCCAGCAGCGTCAGCGGAGAGACCCAGTACTTC

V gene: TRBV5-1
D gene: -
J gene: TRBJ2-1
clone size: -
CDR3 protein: CASSLGGADNEQFF
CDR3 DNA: TGCGCCAGCAGCTTGGGCGGGGCTGACAATGAGCAGTTCTTC

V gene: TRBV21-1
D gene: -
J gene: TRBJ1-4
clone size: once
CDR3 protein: CASSPKERSTNEKLFF
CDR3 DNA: TGTGCCAGCAGCCCAAAGGAGAGGTCCACTAATGAAAAACTGTTTTTT

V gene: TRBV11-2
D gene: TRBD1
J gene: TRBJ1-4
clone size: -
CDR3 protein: CASSVDRGTELFF
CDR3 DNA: TGTGCCAGCAGCGTAGACAGGGGGACGGAACTGTTTTTT

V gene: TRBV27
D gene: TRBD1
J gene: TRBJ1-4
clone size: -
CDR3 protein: CASSLATGGNEKLFF
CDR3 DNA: TGTGCCAGCAGTTTAGCTACAGGGGGTAATGAAAAACTGTTTTTT

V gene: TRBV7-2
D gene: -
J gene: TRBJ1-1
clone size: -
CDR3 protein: CASSQSGATRLHTEAFF
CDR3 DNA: TGTGCCAGCAGCCAGTCTGGGGCGACGAGGCTCCACACTGAAGCTTTCTTT

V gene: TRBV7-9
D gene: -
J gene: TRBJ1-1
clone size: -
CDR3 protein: CASSRFDSLNTEAFF
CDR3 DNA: TGTGCCAGCAGCCGTTTCGACAGCCTGAACACTGAAGCTTTCTTT

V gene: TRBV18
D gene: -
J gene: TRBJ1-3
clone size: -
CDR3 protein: CASSPLARLSSGNTIYF
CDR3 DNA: TGTGCCAGCTCACCGTTGGCCAGGCTGAGCTCTGGAAACACCATATATTTT

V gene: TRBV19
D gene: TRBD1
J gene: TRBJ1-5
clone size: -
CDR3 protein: CASSGTGNQPQHF
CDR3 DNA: TGTGCCAGTAGTGGGACAGGGAACCAGCCCCAGCATTTT

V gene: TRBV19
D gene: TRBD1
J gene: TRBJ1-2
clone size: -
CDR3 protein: CASSIPPGQGVFGYTF
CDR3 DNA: TGTGCCAGTAGTATCCCCCCGGGACAGGGGGTATTTGGCTACACCTTC

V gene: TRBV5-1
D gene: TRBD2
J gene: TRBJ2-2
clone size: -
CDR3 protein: CASSPGLAGVSNTGELFF
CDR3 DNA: TGCGCCAGCAGCCCGGGACTAGCGGGAGTGTCGAACACCGGGGAGCTGTTTTTT

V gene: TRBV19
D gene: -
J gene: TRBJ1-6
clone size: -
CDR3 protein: CASSDRPPAGPLHF
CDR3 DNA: TGTGCCAGTTCCGATCGGCCCCCGGCGGGACCCCTCCACTTT

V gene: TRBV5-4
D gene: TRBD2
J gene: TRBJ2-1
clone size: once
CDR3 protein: CASSFGTSGRSSYNEQFF
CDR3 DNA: TGTGCCAGCAGCTTTGGGACTAGCGGGAGGAGCTCCTACAATGAGCAGTTCTTC

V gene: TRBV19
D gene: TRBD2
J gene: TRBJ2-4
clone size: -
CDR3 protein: CASSSRGVGGIQYF
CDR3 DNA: TGTGCCAGTAGTTCTCGGGGGGTCGGGGGCATTCAGTACTTC

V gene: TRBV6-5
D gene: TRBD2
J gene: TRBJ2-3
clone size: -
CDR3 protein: CASSYGGGAISDTQYF
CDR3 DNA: TGTGCCAGCAGTTACGGCGGGGGGGCGATCTCGGATACGCAGTATTTT

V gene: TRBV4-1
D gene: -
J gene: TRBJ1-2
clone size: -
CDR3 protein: CASSQDGAGPYGYTF
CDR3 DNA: TGCGCCAGCAGCCAAGATGGGGCAGGACCCTATGGCTACACCTTC

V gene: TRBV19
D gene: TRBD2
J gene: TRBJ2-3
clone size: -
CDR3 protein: CASSIREGLTDTQYF
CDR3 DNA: TGTGCCAGTAGTATCCGGGAGGGCCTTACAGATACGCAGTATTTT

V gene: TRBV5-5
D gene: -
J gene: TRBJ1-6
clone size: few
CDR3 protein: CASSPGLPSNSPLHF
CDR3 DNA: TGTGCCAGCAGCCCAGGACTCCCCTCCAATTCACCCCTCCACTTT

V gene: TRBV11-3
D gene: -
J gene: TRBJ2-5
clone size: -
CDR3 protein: CASSLQTGETQYF
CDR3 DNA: TGTGCCAGCAGCTTACAAACCGGGGAGACCCAGTACTTC

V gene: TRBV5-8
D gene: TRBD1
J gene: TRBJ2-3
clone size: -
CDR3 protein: CASSLGTGDSTDTQYF
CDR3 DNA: TGTGCCAGCAGCCTTGGGACAGGGGATAGCACAGATACGCAGTATTTT